Sequencing of this TCR beta chain was carried out in a study of cytomegalovirus exposure and HLA in healthy donors. This clone was picked up one time. Germline CDR1 and CDR2: SEHNR and FQNEAQ (reference sequence). V was pared by 5 bases and J by 4 bases, with 11 bases between. The CDR3 is 13 amino acids. 60 Vbeta and 13 Jbeta primers were used in PCR. TCRdb's copy holds only in-frame clones and misses some; the assay was immunoSEQ multiplex PCR. Found here are approximately 150,000 clones, approximately 84% of them singletons; the top ten hold 1.9%. The receptor was isolated from a woman aged 40 to 55 in good health and CMV-seronegative. The chain has TRBV7-9 and TRBJ1-2, with D perhaps matching TRBD1 (6 bases). The sequenced material came from PBMCs. CDR3 DNA sequence: TGTGCCAGCAGCGCAGACAGGTCCTATGGCTACACCTTC. Translated, it gives CASSADRSYGYTF.